Presented here are 8 T cell receptor beta chains from one specimen sequenced in a study of follicular helper T cells after annual influenza vaccination. Sequencing used immunoSEQ multiplex PCR; TCRdb keeps in-frame clones, though not all of them. The sample yields roughly 10,000 clones, 81% seen once. Time point reported: 2014-2015 season, pre-vaccination. The input for sequencing was CXCR5- memory CD4+ T cells sorted from blood, taken on the day of influenza vaccination. These receptors were obtained from an adult who received the influenza vaccine.

V is TRBV2 and J is TRBJ2-7, with unresolved D. The CDR3 runs to 14 residues. V was cut by 5 bases and J by 0 bases, with 11 bases left in between. CDR1 and CDR2 (germline): SNHLY, FYNNEI. This chain's CDR3 is CASSYTESSYEQYF. The CDR3 DNA follows: TGTGCCAGCAGTTACACAGAGAGCTCCTACGAGCAGTACTTC.

This chain joins TRBV5-4 and TRBJ2-2; D possibly matches TRBD1 or TRBD2 (5 bases each). V lost 4 bases to trimming and J lost 5 bases, with 15 bases between them. CDR1 and CDR2 from the germline V gene are SGHNT and YYREEE (reference sequence). This CDR3 comprises 15 residues. In DNA form, the CDR3 reads TGTGCCAGCAGCCGTATGGGGGAAGGAACCGGGGAGCTGTTTTTT. This codes for CASSRMGEGTGELFF.

The chain is built from TRBV4-3 and TRBJ1-1, with D possibly being TRBD1 (5 bases). This CDR3 comprises 16 residues. Germline V lookup: CDR1 LGHNA, CDR2 YSLEER. The germline V and J ends were trimmed by 0 bases and 5 bases, with 16 bases remaining between them. CDR3 in amino acids: CASSQDSWRGETEAFF. In DNA form, the CDR3 reads TGCGCCAGCAGCCAAGATTCTTGGAGGGGAGAGACTGAAGCTTTCTTT.

The CDR3 spells CASSFGTSGRRGEQFF. DNA for the CDR3: TGTGCCAGCAGCTTCGGGACTAGCGGGAGAAGGGGTGAGCAGTTCTTC. The chain couples TRBV11-2 to TRBJ2-1; 14 bases line up with TRBD2. The V gene end was trimmed by 3 bases and the J gene end by 9 bases; junction bases not matched to a gene: 7. The CDR3 totals 16 residues. Germline CDR1 SGHAT, CDR2 FQNNGV.

The gene calls are TRBV19 and TRBJ2-3; 7 bases line up with TRBD2. The CDR3 extends over 15 amino acids. Germline V lookup: CDR1 LNHDA, CDR2 SQIVND (reference sequence). The junction had 8 bases not matched to a gene; V was cut back by 3 bases and J by 5 bases. The DNA for the CDR3 is TGTGCCAGTAGTATGGCTAGCGGAAGAATAGATACGCAGTATTTT. It encodes CASSMASGRIDTQYF. The full variable domain, its missing parts supplied by reference TRBV19 and TRBJ2-3, is DGGITQSPKYLFRKEGQNVTLSCEQNLNHDAMYWYRQDPGQGLRLIYYSQIVNDFQKGDIAEGYSVSREKKESFPLTVTSAQKNPTAFYLCASSMASGRIDTQYFGPGTRLTVL.

As to this clone: Other DNA sequences in the same sample also yield this CDR3. The chain joins TRBV10-2 to TRBJ2-7, with 9 bases lining up with TRBD1. CDR1 and CDR2 from the germline V gene are WSHSY and SAAADI. The CDR3 has 13 residues. V lost 7 bases and J lost 3; bases outside the gene matches: 4. CDR3 loop: CASTPGQGYEQYF. CDR3 DNA sequence: TGCGCCAGCACGCCGGGACAGGGCTACGAGCAGTACTTC.

The V call is TRBV9, the J call TRBJ2-1; TRBD1 is a possible D gene (5 bases). Germline assignment: CDR1 SGDLS and CDR2 YYNGEE. This CDR3 contains 14 residues. Trimming pared 8 bases from V and 12 bases from J, leaving 24 bases between. For the CDR3, the DNA is TGTGCCAGTAAACCGGGTCCCCAAGGTCAGGGGCAGTTCTTC. Translated, it gives CASKPGPQGQGQFF.

This clone has only one observation. The chain has TRBV5-8 and TRBJ2-1; 7 bases are a match to TRBD1. V shed 0 bases, J shed 1 base, and the junction held 1 base outside the gene matches. The germline V gene encodes CDR1 SGHTS and CDR2 YDEGEE. This CDR3 has 15 residues. CDR3 loop: CASSLAGQSYNEQFF. CDR3 nucleotides: TGTGCCAGCAGCTTGGCGGGACAGTCCTACAATGAGCAGTTCTTC.